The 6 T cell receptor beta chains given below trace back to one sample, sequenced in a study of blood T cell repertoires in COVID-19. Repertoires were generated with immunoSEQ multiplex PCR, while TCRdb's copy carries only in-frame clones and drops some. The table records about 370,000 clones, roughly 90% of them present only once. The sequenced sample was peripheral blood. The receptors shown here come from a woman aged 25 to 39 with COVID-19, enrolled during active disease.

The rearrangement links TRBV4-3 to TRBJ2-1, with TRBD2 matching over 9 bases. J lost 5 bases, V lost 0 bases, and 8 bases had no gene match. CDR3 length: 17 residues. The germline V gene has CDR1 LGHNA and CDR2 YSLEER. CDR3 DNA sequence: TGCGCCAGCAGCCAAGAGGGGTTAGCGGGAGCGAACAATGAGCAGTTCTTC. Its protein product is CASSQEGLAGANNEQFF.

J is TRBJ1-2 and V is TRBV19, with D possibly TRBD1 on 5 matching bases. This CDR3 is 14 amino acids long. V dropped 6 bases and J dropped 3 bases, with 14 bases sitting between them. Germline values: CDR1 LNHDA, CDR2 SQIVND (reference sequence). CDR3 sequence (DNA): TGTGCCAGTAGGATACAGGCTACTCACTATGGCTACACCTTC. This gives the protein CASRIQATHYGYTF.

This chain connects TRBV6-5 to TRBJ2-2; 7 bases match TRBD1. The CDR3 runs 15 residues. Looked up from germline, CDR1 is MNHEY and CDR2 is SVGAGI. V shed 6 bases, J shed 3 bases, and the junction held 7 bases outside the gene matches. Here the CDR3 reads CASRIDRADTGELFF. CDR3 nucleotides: TGTGCCAGCAGGATAGACAGGGCGGACACCGGGGAGCTGTTTTTT.

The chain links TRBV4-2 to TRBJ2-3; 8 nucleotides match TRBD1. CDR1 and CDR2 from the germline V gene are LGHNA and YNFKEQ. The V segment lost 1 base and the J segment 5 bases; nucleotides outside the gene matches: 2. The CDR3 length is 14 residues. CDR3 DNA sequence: TGTGCCAGCAGCCAAGGGACAGGGCTAGATACGCAGTATTTT. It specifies CASSQGTGLDTQYF.

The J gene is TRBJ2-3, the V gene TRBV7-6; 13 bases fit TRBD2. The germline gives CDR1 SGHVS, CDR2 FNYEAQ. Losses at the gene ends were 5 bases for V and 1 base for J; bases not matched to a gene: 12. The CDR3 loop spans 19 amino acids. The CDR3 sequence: CASSRTGLAGITGTDTQYF. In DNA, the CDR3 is TGTGCCAGCAGCCGAACGGGACTAGCGGGAATTACTGGCACAGATACGCAGTATTTT.

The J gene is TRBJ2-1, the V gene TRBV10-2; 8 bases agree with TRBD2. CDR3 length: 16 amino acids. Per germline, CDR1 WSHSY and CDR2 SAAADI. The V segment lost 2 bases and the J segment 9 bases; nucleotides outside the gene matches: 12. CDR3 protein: CASSEGALAGGVEQFF. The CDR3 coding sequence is TGCGCCAGCAGTGAGGGGGCCCTGGCGGGAGGAGTTGAGCAGTTCTTC.